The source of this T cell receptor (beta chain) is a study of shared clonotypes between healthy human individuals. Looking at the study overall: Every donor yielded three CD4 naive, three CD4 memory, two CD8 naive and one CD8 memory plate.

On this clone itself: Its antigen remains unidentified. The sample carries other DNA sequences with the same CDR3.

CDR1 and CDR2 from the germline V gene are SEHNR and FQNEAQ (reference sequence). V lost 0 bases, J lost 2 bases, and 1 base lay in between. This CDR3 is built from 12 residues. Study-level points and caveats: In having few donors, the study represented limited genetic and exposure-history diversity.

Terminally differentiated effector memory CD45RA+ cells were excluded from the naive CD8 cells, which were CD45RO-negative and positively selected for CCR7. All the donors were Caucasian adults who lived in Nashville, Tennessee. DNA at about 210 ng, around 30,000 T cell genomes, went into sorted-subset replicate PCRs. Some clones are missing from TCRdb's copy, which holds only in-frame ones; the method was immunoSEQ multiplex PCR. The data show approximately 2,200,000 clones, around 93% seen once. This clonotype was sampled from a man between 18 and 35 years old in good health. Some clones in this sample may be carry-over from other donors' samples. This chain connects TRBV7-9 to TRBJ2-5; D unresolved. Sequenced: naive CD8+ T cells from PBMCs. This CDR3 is CASSLAQETQYF. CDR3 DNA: TGTGCCAGCAGCTTAGCACAAGAGACCCAGTACTTC.